This entry lists 10 T cell receptor beta chains sequenced from one sample in a study of blood T cell repertoires in COVID-19. Sequenced by immunoSEQ multiplex PCR; TCRdb stores in-frame clones only, minus some. The sample has 300,000 to 350,000 clones, around 90% seen once; the top ten hold around 2.1%. Sequenced material: peripheral blood. The receptors here all came from a man aged 18 to 35 with active or convalescent COVID-19.

This sequence joins TRBV19 and TRBJ1-5; maybe TRBD1 (6 bases). CDR1 LNHDA and CDR2 SQIVND come from the germline V gene (reference sequence). The CDR3 contains 14 residues. Trimming stripped 4 bases from V and 3 bases from J, with 10 bases between. CDR3: CASSRQVYNQPQHF. CDR3 nucleotides: TGTGCCAGTAGTAGACAGGTGTACAATCAGCCCCAGCATTTT.

This chain uses TRBV4-1 with TRBJ1-1; TRBD1 is a possible D gene (6 bases). Germline V gives CDR1 MGHRA, CDR2 YSYEKL. This CDR3 has 14 amino acids. V lost 4 bases and J 4 bases, leaving 13 bases between the germline ends. CDR3 bases: TGCGCCAGCAGCCCCCCACAGGGTGGCACTGAAGCTTTCTTT. Encoded protein: CASSPPQGGTEAFF.

This chain links TRBV2 with TRBJ2-3; 11 nucleotides align to TRBD2. Trimming cost V 4 bases and J 2 bases; bases outside gene matches: 2. Germline lookup yields CDR1 SNHLY and CDR2 FYNNEI. The CDR3 spans 15 residues. Here the CDR3 DNA reads TGTGCCAGCAGTGTAGCGGGGGGGCTCACAGATACGCAGTATTTT. Its protein product is CASSVAGGLTDTQYF.

The chain is built from TRBV6-4 and TRBJ2-3; 8 bases line up with TRBD1. V lost 0 bases and J lost 4; bases outside the gene matches: 3. Germline CDR1 is MRHNA and CDR2 is SNTAGT. The CDR3 consists of 15 residues. The CDR3 region has the DNA TGTGCCAGCAGTGACTCGGAACAGGGGGCAGATACGCAGTATTTT. It is translated as CASSDSEQGADTQYF.

This clone was counted between two and nine times. The genes are TRBV5-1 and TRBJ1-1, with TRBD1 as a possible D gene (6 bases). CDR3 length: 15 residues. V lost 4 bases, J lost 2 bases, and 15 bases lay in between. The V gene's germline CDR1 is SGHRS and CDR2 YFSETQ. CDR3 amino acids: CASSLDGRGNTEAFF. Written as DNA, the CDR3 is TGCGCCAGCAGCCTGGATGGCAGGGGAAACACTGAAGCTTTCTTT.

The J gene is TRBJ1-3, the V gene TRBV2; 10 bases are shared with TRBD1. This CDR3 has 14 residues. Germline loops: CDR1 SNHLY, CDR2 FYNNEI. Trimming took 6 bases from V and 1 from J; bases not matched to a gene: 0. CDR3 sequence (DNA): TGTGCCAGCAGGGACAGGGGGTCTGGAAACACCATATATTTT. Its protein is CASRDRGSGNTIYF. Based on the CDR3 plus reference TRBV2 and TRBJ1-3, the full variable domain is EPEVTQTPSHQVTQMGQEVILRCVPISNHLYFYWYRQILGQKVEFLVSFYNNEISEKSEIFDDQFSVERPDGSNFTLKIRSTKLEDSAMYFCASRDRGSGNTIYFGEGSWLTVV.

The J gene is TRBJ2-2, the V gene TRBV11-3; D gene unclear. Germline values: CDR1 SGHNT, CDR2 YENEEA. Trimming removed 0 bases at V and 4 bases at J, with 12 bases between. The CDR3 is made up of 16 amino acids. CDR3 residues: CASSLDPRPGTGELFF. CDR3 DNA sequence: TGTGCCAGCAGCTTAGATCCCCGTCCAGGCACCGGGGAGCTGTTTTTT.

The gene calls are TRBV7-6 and TRBJ2-1, with unresolved D. The CDR3 runs 13 residues. Germline CDR1 SGHVS, CDR2 FNYEAQ. Trimming cost V 1 base and J 6 bases, with 7 bases left between them. DNA of the CDR3: TGTGCCAGCAGCTTAGGGCTAGTCAATGAGCAGTTCTTC. Translating gives CASSLGLVNEQFF.

The gene calls are TRBV29-1 and TRBJ1-4; the match to TRBD1 covers 7 bases. J lost 11 bases, V lost 7 bases, and 10 bases had no gene match. This CDR3 is 12 amino acids long. Germline V gene lookup returns CDR1 SQVTM and CDR2 ANQGSEA. CDR3 sequence: CSGGTDPRKLFF. The CDR3 coding sequence is TGCAGCGGGGGGACAGATCCGAGGAAACTGTTTTTT.

This chain uses TRBV5-6 with TRBJ2-3; possible D gene TRBD1, 6 bases. V was cut by 4 bases and J by 6 bases, with 15 bases left in between. The CDR3 extends over 14 amino acids. Germline V gives CDR1 SGHDT, CDR2 YYEEEE. CDR3 sequence reads: CASSLTGFVDTQYF. The CDR3 DNA sequence: TGTGCCAGCAGCCTGACAGGCTTCGTGGATACGCAGTATTTT.